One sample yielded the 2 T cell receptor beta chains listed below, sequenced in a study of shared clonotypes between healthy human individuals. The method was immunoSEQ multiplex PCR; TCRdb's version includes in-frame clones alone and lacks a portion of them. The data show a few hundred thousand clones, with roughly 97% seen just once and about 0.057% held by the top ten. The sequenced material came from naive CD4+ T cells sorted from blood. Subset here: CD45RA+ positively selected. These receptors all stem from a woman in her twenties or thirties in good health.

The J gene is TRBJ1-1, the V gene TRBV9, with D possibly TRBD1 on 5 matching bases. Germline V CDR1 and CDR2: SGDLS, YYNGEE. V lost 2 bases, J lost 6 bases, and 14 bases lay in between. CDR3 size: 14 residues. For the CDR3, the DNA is TGTGCCAGCAGCGTTGGGGGTTTCGGCGCTGAAGCTTTCTTT. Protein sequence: CASSVGGFGAEAFF.

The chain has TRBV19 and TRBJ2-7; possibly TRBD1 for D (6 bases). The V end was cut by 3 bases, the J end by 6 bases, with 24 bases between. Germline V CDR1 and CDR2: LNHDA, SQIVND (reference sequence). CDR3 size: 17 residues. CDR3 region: CASSITLGTQVYVEQYF. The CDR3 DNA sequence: TGTGCCAGTAGTATCACTCTCGGGACACAAGTGTACGTCGAGCAGTACTTC.